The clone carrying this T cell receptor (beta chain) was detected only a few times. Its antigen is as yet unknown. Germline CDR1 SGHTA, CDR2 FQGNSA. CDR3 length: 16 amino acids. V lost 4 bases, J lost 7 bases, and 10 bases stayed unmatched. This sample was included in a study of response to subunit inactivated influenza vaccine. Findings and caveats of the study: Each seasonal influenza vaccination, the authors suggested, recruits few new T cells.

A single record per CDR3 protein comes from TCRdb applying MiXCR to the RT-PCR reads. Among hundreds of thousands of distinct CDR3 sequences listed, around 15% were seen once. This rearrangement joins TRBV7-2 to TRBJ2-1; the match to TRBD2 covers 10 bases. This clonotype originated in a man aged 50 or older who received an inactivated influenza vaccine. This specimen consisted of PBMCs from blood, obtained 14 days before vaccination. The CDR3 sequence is CASSSISGGPWNEQFF. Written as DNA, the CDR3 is TGTGCCAGCAGCTCGATTAGCGGGGGGCCCTGGAATGAGCAGTTCTTC. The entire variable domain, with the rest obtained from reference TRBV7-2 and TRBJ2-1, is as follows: GAGVSQSPSNKVTEKGKDVELRCDPISGHTALYWYRQSLGQGLEFLIYFQGNSAPDKSGLPSDRFSAERTGGSVSTLTIQRTQQEDSAVYLCASSSISGGPWNEQFFGPGTRLTVL.